The 2 T cell receptor beta chains below all came from one sample that was sequenced in a study of regulatory T cells. These receptors are not linked to any known antigen. The PCR used 52 TRBV and 13 TRBJ primers. Assay used: immunoSEQ multiplex PCR; TCRdb lists only in-frame clones, some missing. Of approximately 31,000 clones in the sample, 85% to 95% were seen once. The study, taken as a whole, reports: In CD3G-deficient patients, conventional CD4+ T cells were enriched for hydrophobic CDR3 residues at positions 6 and 7.

Sequenced input: conventional CD4+ T cells sorted from blood. The receptors derive from a child aged 2 to 10 with CD3G deficiency.

The chain recombines TRBV28 with TRBJ2-7; 8 bases are shared with TRBD2. This CDR3 spans 15 amino acids. CDR1 and CDR2 from the germline V gene are MDHEN and SYDVKM. Trimming took 1 base from V and 6 from J; bases not matched to a gene: 8. This CDR3 is CASSLSRGRLSEQYF. The CDR3 DNA sequence: TGTGCCAGCAGTTTATCGCGCGGGAGGTTGAGCGAGCAGTACTTC. The complete variable domain, with remaining parts taken from reference TRBV28 and TRBJ2-7, reads DVKVTQSSRYLVKRTGEKVFLECVQDMDHENMFWYRQDPGLGLRLIYFSYDVKMKEKGDIPEGYSVSREKKERFSLILESASTNQTSMYLCASSLSRGRLSEQYFGPGTRLTVT.

This chain joins TRBV28 and TRBJ2-1; no reliable D call. V was shortened by 5 bases and J by 0 bases, with 5 bases between the two germline ends. Germline-derived CDR1 and CDR2 are MDHEN and SYDVKM. The CDR3 has 13 amino acids. CDR3 sequence reads: CASSQSSYNEQFF. For the CDR3, the DNA is TGTGCCAGCAGTCAGAGCTCCTACAATGAGCAGTTCTTC.